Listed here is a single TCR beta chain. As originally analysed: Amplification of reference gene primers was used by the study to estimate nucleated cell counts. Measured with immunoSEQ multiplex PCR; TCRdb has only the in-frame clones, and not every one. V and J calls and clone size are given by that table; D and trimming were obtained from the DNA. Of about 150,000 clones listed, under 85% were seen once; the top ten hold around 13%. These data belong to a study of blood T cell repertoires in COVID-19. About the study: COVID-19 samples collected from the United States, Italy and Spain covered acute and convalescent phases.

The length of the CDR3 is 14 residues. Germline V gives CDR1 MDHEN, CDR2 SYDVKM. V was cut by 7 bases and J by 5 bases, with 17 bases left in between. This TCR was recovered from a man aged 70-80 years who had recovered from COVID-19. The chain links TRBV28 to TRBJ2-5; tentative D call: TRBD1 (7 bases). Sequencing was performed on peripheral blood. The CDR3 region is CASTPGGSRETQYF. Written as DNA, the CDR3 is TGTGCCAGCACCCCAGGGGGGTCGAGGGAGACCCAGTACTTC.